This TCR beta chain was profiled in a study of blood T cell repertoires in COVID-19. The CDR3 loop spans 14 amino acids. Germline lookup yields CDR1 SGHDT and CDR2 YYEEEE. The ends were cut back, 1 base at V and 4 bases at J, with 11 bases in the middle. Profiling relied on immunoSEQ multiplex PCR, and the TCRdb table lists in-frame clones only, not all of them. This table has approximately 280,000 clones, about 89% appearing once. The receptor's source is a man aged 40-49 years with acute or convalescent COVID-19. This chain joins TRBV5-6 and TRBJ1-1; no definite D call. Sequencing was done on a sample of peripheral blood. The CDR3 here is CASSLNDRGTEAFF. For the CDR3, the DNA is TGTGCCAGCAGCTTGAACGACCGGGGCACTGAAGCTTTCTTT.